These T cell receptor beta chains were read from a single sample in a study of T cells after somatic rescue of genetic block. TCRdb's table, derived via immunoSEQ multiplex PCR, lists solely in-frame clones and lacks some. The sample holds under 15,000 clones, 73% seen once. The sample consisted of peripheral blood mononuclear cells (PBMCs). The receptors derive from a boy between 5 and 17 years old. Each CDR3 is given with its conserved first and last residue. Not all rows give a size; the values are once, few, many and, for expanded clones, a class.

J: TRBJ2-4; size: once; V: TRBV28; CDR3: CASSFNGLAKNIQYF
J: TRBJ2-7; size: NA; V: TRBV4-1; CDR3: CASRPLLGTPFYEQYF
J: TRBJ2-3; size: NA; V: TRBV10-3; CDR3: CAISESTVGSTDTQYF
J: NA; size: NA; V: TRBV6-1; CDR3: CASSDQWRLSYEQYF
J: TRBJ1-2; size: NA; V: TRBV5-6; CDR3: CASSLVVTANYGYTF
J: TRBJ1-2; size: NA; V: TRBV5-1; CDR3: CASSLFQVGYTF
J: TRBJ2-5; size: NA; V: TRBV29-1; CDR3: CSIGAGIQETQYF
J: TRBJ2-1; size: few; V: TRBV19; CDR3: CASSYGPRGEQFF
J: TRBJ2-1; size: NA; V: TRBV5-3; CDR3: CASSQEGMNEQFF
J: TRBJ1-5; size: NA; V: TRBV6-5; CDR3: CASMKGRGNQPQHF
J: TRBJ2-1; size: medium-sized; V: TRBV19; CDR3: CASSIGTGRMDEQFF
J: TRBJ2-7; size: NA; V: TRBV10-3; CDR3: CATEGLASYEQYF
J: TRBJ2-2; size: few; V: TRBV5-1; CDR3: CASSRDRPNTGELFF
J: TRBJ1-4; size: NA; V: TRBV12-1; CDR3: CASSLTGGGGEKLFF
J: TRBJ1-2; size: medium-sized; V: TRBV21-1; CDR3: CASSIAEKSGYTF
J: TRBJ2-7; size: NA; V: TRBV19; CDR3: CASSTFGTLAYEQYF
J: TRBJ1-3; size: NA; V: TRBV5-6; CDR3: CASSLAPDSGNTIYF
J: TRBJ1-2; size: few; V: TRBV9; CDR3: CASSVAPAPGYGYTF
J: TRBJ2-7; size: NA; V: TRBV29-1; CDR3: CSVETGLYEQYF
J: TRBJ2-2; size: medium-sized; V: TRBV6-5; CDR3: CASSSWGNTGELFF
J: TRBJ1-1; size: NA; V: TRBV5-1; CDR3: CASSLAGEAFF
J: TRBJ1-2; size: NA; V: TRBV20-1; CDR3: CGTWGSGGYTF
J: TRBJ2-5; size: NA; V: TRBV7-8; CDR3: CASSLGRIMRYRETQYF
J: TRBJ2-5; size: NA; V: TRBV21-1; CDR3: CASSYLSGKEQETQYF
J: TRBJ1-6; size: once; V: TRBV10-3; CDR3: CAISGRQGKNNSPLHF
J: TRBJ2-7; size: NA; V: TRBV30; CDR3: CAWRGDGVLNEQYF
J: TRBJ1-3; size: NA; V: TRBV9; CDR3: CASSVAGGEGNTIYF
J: TRBJ2-2; size: NA; V: TRBV19; CDR3: CARGRQNTGELFF
J: TRBJ2-7; size: NA; V: TRBV2; CDR3: CASSWLTYEQYF
J: TRBJ1-5; size: once; V: TRBV27; CDR3: CASSPWRAGDQPQHF
J: TRBJ2-1; size: medium-sized; V: TRBV7-3; CDR3: CASSLEGHLAGGNNEQFF
J: TRBJ1-3; size: NA; V: TRBV6-5; CDR3: CASSYGGRNTIYF
J: TRBJ1-6; size: NA; V: TRBV20-1; CDR3: CSAVGRLSLHF
J: TRBJ2-1; size: NA; V: TRBV6-5; CDR3: CASRRQGGNEQFF
J: TRBJ2-7; size: once; V: TRBV5-1; CDR3: CASSLTGTGNYEQYF
J: TRBJ2-2; size: few; V: TRBV27; CDR3: CASSLRDSYAGELFF
J: TRBJ2-1; size: NA; V: TRBV6-1; CDR3: CASRARDSTYNEQFF
J: TRBJ2-7; size: NA; V: TRBV5-1; CDR3: CASSPFPPGTITSYEQYF
J: TRBJ2-3; size: NA; V: TRBV29-1; CDR3: CSVGQGARDTQYF
J: TRBJ2-7; size: once; V: TRBV5-1; CDR3: CASSSGGQQVGEQYF
J: TRBJ1-2; size: NA; V: TRBV27; CDR3: CASRDSTGRTYGYTF
J: TRBJ2-5; size: NA; V: TRBV7-9; CDR3: CASSFPGIQETQYF
J: TRBJ1-3; size: once; V: TRBV5-6; CDR3: CASSLFGTSGNTIYF
J: TRBJ1-2; size: NA; V: TRBV25-1; CDR3: CASGDRSNYGYTF
J: TRBJ2-7; size: NA; V: TRBV18; CDR3: CASSPVTYEQYF
J: TRBJ1-4; size: once; V: TRBV2; CDR3: CASSTQLDRQTNEKLFF
J: TRBJ2-2; size: few; V: TRBV30; CDR3: CACKTGNTGELFF
J: TRBJ2-3; size: NA; V: TRBV10-3; CDR3: CAISESQAGERDTQYF
J: TRBJ1-1; size: NA; V: TRBV19; CDR3: CASNSWRAPPEAFF
J: TRBJ2-3; size: NA; V: TRBV5-6; CDR3: CASSLGDGDLRADTQYF